These 32 T cell receptor beta chains came from one sample sequenced in a study of identical twins. TCRdb reprocessed the 5' RACE reads via MiXCR and lists one record per CDR3 protein. Of approximately 1.8 million distinct CDR3 sequences listed, 25% to 35% are singletons. Sequencing used cord blood. The origin of the receptors is a newborn girl in good health.

In this sample, this clonotype turned up many times. This chain's CDR3 is CASNPPLVDEAFF. The CDR3 nucleotides read TGTGCCAGCAACCCCCCTTTGGTCGATGAAGCTTTCTTT. This chain joins TRBV7-9 and TRBJ1-1; D gene unclear. V lost 7 bases and J 7 bases, leaving 16 bases between the germline ends. CDR3 size: 13 residues. Germline V gives CDR1 SEHNR, CDR2 FQNEAQ (reference sequence). Full variable domain (missing parts from reference TRBV7-9 and TRBJ1-1): DTGVSQNPRHKITKRGQNVTFRCDPISEHNRLYWYRQTLGQGPEFLTYFQNEAQLEKSRLLSDRFSAERPKGSFSTLEIQRTEQGDSAMYLCASNPPLVDEAFFGQGTRLTVV.

This clonotype was detected a few times. The chain is built from TRBV20-1 and TRBJ2-7; maybe TRBD2 (6 bases). The germline V gene has CDR1 DFQATT and CDR2 SNEGSKA (reference sequence). V lost 2 bases, J lost 3 bases, and 17 bases lay in between. The CDR3 covers 15 residues. The CDR3 sequence is CSARKTGLKYYEQYF. For the CDR3, the DNA is TGCAGTGCTAGAAAAACCGGACTAAAATACTACGAGCAGTACTTC.

The chain combines TRBV28 with TRBJ1-5, with D hard to call. The germline V and J ends were trimmed by 3 bases and 0 bases, with 15 bases remaining between them. Germline V gene sequence: CDR1 MDHEN, CDR2 SYDVKM. This CDR3 is 17 amino acids long. The DNA for the CDR3 is TGTGCCAGCAGTTTTACGGCTCTACCCCATAGCAATCAGCCCCAGCATTTT. This gives the protein CASSFTALPHSNQPQHF.

The chain uses TRBV5-1 and TRBJ1-3; no firm D call. This CDR3 region has 16 residues. Per germline, CDR1 SGHRS and CDR2 YFSETQ. The V and J ends lost 0 bases and 0 bases respectively, with 10 bases between them. The CDR3 spells CASSLAATGSGNTIYF. CDR3 in DNA: TGCGCCAGCAGCTTGGCCGCGACCGGCTCTGGAAACACCATATATTTT.

The V and J genes are TRBV11-2 and TRBJ2-2, with no clear D. The CDR3 is made up of 16 amino acids. V lost 0 bases, J lost 1 base, and 9 bases lay in between. Germline CDR1 reads SGHAT; CDR2 reads FQNNGV. CDR3 amino acids: CASSLDRVGNTGELFF. Written as DNA, the CDR3 is TGTGCCAGCAGCTTAGATCGGGTTGGGAACACCGGGGAGCTGTTTTTT. The full variable domain, with the rest looked up from reference TRBV11-2 and TRBJ2-2, is EAGVAQSPRYKIIEKRQSVAFWCNPISGHATLYWYQQILGQGPKLLIQFQNNGVVDDSQLPKDRFSAERLKGVDSTLKIQPAKLEDSAVYLCASSLDRVGNTGELFFGEGSRLTVL.

The V call is TRBV29-1, the J call TRBJ2-7; 7 positions match TRBD2. Germline V lookup: CDR1 SQVTM, CDR2 ANQGSEA. The V segment lost 4 bases and the J segment 3 bases; nucleotides outside the gene matches: 6. The CDR3 loop spans 13 amino acids. The CDR3: CSVAGGEGYEQYF. The CDR3 DNA reads as TGCAGCGTTGCTGGGGGGGAGGGCTACGAGCAGTACTTC.

The chain carries TRBV12-3 or TRBV12-4 and TRBJ2-5; TRBD2 agrees at 8 bases. The CDR3 runs 14 residues. With 2 bases clipped from V and 3 bases from J, the junction kept 2 bases outside the gene matches. The chain's CDR3 is CASSLYGREETQYF. CDR3 sequence (DNA): TGTGCCAGCAGTTTATACGGGAGGGAAGAGACCCAGTACTTC.

The rearrangement joins TRBV18 to TRBJ1-2; 9 nucleotides align to TRBD1. Trimming cost V 3 bases and J 3 bases; bases outside gene matches: 11. The CDR3 runs 17 residues. Germline V CDR1 and CDR2: KGHSH, LQKENI. The CDR3 protein is CASSPMTGRTGDYGYTF. The CDR3 nucleotides are TGTGCCAGCTCACCCATGACGGGCAGGACAGGGGACTATGGCTACACCTTC.

The chain employs TRBV7-8 and TRBJ1-1, with D uncertain. Between the trimmed V and J ends, which lost 1 base and 1 base, there was a span of 13 bases. Per the germline V gene, CDR1 is SGHVS and CDR2 is FQNEAQ. There are 16 residues in the CDR3. Written as DNA, the CDR3 is TGTGCCAGCAGCTTAGTCTTGGGCAGACGGAACACTGAAGCTTTCTTT. This encodes CASSLVLGRRNTEAFF.

This clonotype has a handful of counts. The chain is built from TRBV3-1 and TRBJ2-1; no firm D call. The CDR3 runs to 15 residues. V dropped 2 bases and J dropped 2 bases, with 10 bases sitting between them. In germline, CDR1 is LGHDT, CDR2 YNNKEL (reference sequence). DNA of the CDR3: TGTGCCAGCAGCCAAAGGGATATCCCCTACAATGAGCAGTTCTTC. Amino acids: CASSQRDIPYNEQFF.

The CDR3 coding sequence is TGCAGTGCTAGAGATCACCGGACAGGGGGCTACGAGCAGTACTTC. This translates into CSARDHRTGGYEQYF. The V and J genes are TRBV20-1 and TRBJ2-7; 10 nucleotides agree with TRBD1. The length of the CDR3 is 15 residues. Trimming took 0 bases from V and 3 from J; bases not matched to a gene: 5. The germline CDR1 and CDR2 sequences are DFQATT and SNEGSKA (reference sequence).

This clonotype was observed a handful of times. The chain combines TRBV20-1 with TRBJ2-1; D gene unclear. This CDR3 has 11 amino acids. Trimming left V 6 bases short and J 5 bases short, with 8 bases between. Germline CDR1 is DFQATT and CDR2 is SNEGSKA (reference sequence). CDR3 in amino acids: CSAPKHNEQFF. CDR3 in DNA: TGCAGTGCCCCGAAGCACAATGAGCAGTTCTTC.

This clonotype turned up a few times. The rearrangement uses TRBV21-1 and TRBJ1-1; the D call of TRBD1 is as the table states it, not checked on the DNA. TRBV21-1 is termed a pseudogene. The length of the CDR3 is 17 residues. The CDR3 DNA reads TGTGCCAGCAGCAAAGTACCGGGACAGGGGGGGAACACTGAAGCTTTCTTT. This codes for CASSKVPGQGGNTEAFF.

Only a few counts were recorded for this clonotype. The chain recombines TRBV20-1 with TRBJ2-7; 7 positions agree with TRBD2. Germline lookup yields CDR1 DFQATT and CDR2 SNEGSKA (reference sequence). After removal of 6 bases from V and 12 bases from J, the junction contained 11 bases not matched to a gene. The CDR3 spans 11 residues. Here the CDR3 reads CSAIGRGGGYF. In DNA, the CDR3 is TGCAGTGCAATAGGACGCGGGGGAGGGTACTTC.

The chain couples TRBV11-2 to TRBJ2-2, with TRBD2 as a possible D gene (5 bases). Germline lookup yields CDR1 SGHAT and CDR2 FQNNGV. The V gene lost 0 bases and the J gene lost 7 bases, with 6 bases spanning the gap. There are 13 residues in the CDR3. CDR3 nucleotides: TGTGCCAGCAGCTTAGAGGCGGGCGGGGAGCTGTTTTTT. It yields the protein CASSLEAGGELFF.

This chain uses TRBV6-2 or TRBV6-3 with TRBJ2-1; perhaps TRBD2 as D (5 bases). Between the trimmed V and J ends, which lost 8 bases and 0 bases, there was a span of 8 bases. Germline V gene data show CDR1 as MNHEY and CDR2 as SVGEGT. The CDR3 is made up of 13 amino acids. CDR3 coding DNA: TGTGCCAGCGCGAGCGGCTCCTACAATGAGCAGTTCTTC. Protein sequence: CASASGSYNEQFF.

At least ten counts were recorded for this clonotype. The V gene is TRBV4-1, the J gene TRBJ2-5; D call uncertain. CDR3 size: 13 residues. Germline CDR1 is MGHRA and CDR2 is YSYEKL. Trimming shortened V by 1 base and J by 1 base, and 4 bases separated the two germline ends. CDR3 coding DNA: TGCGCCAGCAGCCAAGTCCCCCAAGAGACCCAGTACTTC. Encoded protein: CASSQVPQETQYF.

This clonotype was counted many times. In nucleotides, the CDR3 is TGCAGCGCTCGGGGCTGGGCTTGGTATGGCTACACCTTC. Amino acids: CSARGWAWYGYTF. The rearrangement links TRBV29-1 to TRBJ1-2; D may be TRBD1 (5 bases). Looked up from germline, CDR1 is SQVTM and CDR2 is ANQGSEA. CDR3 length: 13 amino acids. Between the trimmed V and J ends, which lost 7 bases and 5 bases, there was a span of 17 bases.

The J gene is TRBJ1-2, the V gene TRBV28; 7 bases are a match to TRBD1. The CDR3 spans 16 residues. Germline values: CDR1 MDHEN, CDR2 SYDVKM. Trimming took 6 bases from V and 0 from J; bases not matched to a gene: 10. The CDR3 DNA follows: TGTGCCAGCAGCCTAGTCGACAGGGTGACTAACTATGGCTACACCTTC. Translating it yields CASSLVDRVTNYGYTF.

Here the CDR3 DNA reads TGCGCCAGCAGCTGGGCAGGGGCCACTGAAGCTTTCTTT. This encodes CASSWAGATEAFF. The rearrangement links TRBV5-1 to TRBJ1-1; a possible D gene is TRBD1 (6 bases). The CDR3 spans 13 residues. V lost 3 bases and J lost 4, with 10 bases in between. Germline loops: CDR1 SGHRS, CDR2 YFSETQ.

This clonotype was counted a few times. The rearrangement joins TRBV21-1 to TRBJ1-2. TRBV21-1 is described as a pseudogene. CDR3 size: 16 residues. For the CDR3, the DNA is TGTGCCAGCAGCAAAGCAGCGGGACCAGCTAACTATGGCTACACCTTC. Translated, it gives CASSKAAGPANYGYTF.

The V call is TRBV28, the J call TRBJ2-2; D might be TRBD1 (5 bases). In germline, CDR1 is MDHEN, CDR2 SYDVKM. V shed 6 bases and J shed 7 bases, with 9 bases lying between them. This CDR3 spans 12 amino acids. For the CDR3, the DNA is TGTGCCAGCAGACTTAGGGGCGGGGAGCTGTTTTTT. Translation: CASRLRGGELFF.

V usage is TRBV20-1 and J usage is TRBJ2-1, with D possibly called TRBD1 or TRBD2 (5 bases each). With 5 bases removed from V and 4 bases from J, the gap between germline ends came to 18 bases. There are 15 residues in the CDR3. Germline CDR1 DFQATT, CDR2 SNEGSKA (reference sequence). The CDR3 reads CSAVEGPPSYNEQFF. The CDR3 DNA reads TGCAGTGCTGTAGAGGGGCCACCCTCATACAATGAGCAGTTCTTC.

This clonotype was seen a handful of times. The V gene is TRBV3-1, the J gene TRBJ2-3, with 12 bases aligning to TRBD2. The J segment lost 1 base and the V segment lost 0 bases, leaving 8 bases of the junction unmatched. The germline V gene has CDR1 LGHDT and CDR2 YNNKEL (reference sequence). The CDR3 covers 19 residues. The CDR3 region is CASSQDVPSGRARTDTQYF. The CDR3 DNA sequence: TGTGCCAGCAGCCAAGATGTCCCTAGCGGGAGGGCCCGCACAGATACGCAGTATTTT.

The table lists this clonotype with a few counts. This rearrangement joins TRBV28 to TRBJ2-3; D gene ambiguous. The CDR3 extends over 14 amino acids. Trimming took 2 bases from V and 4 from J, leaving 10 bases between them. CDR1 MDHEN and CDR2 SYDVKM come from the germline V gene. CDR3: CASSLLVIADTQYF. The DNA of the CDR3 is TGTGCCAGCAGTTTACTGGTCATAGCAGATACGCAGTATTTT.

A few counts support this clonotype. The chain uses TRBV27 and TRBJ2-3; 8 bases map to TRBD1. V gave up 8 bases and J gave up 1 base; unmatched junction bases: 5. CDR3 length: 14 amino acids. Germline lookup yields CDR1 MNHEY and CDR2 SMNVEV (reference sequence). CDR3 nucleotides: TGTGCCAGCGGAAAGACAGGGGGCACAGATACGCAGTATTTT. Protein sequence: CASGKTGGTDTQYF.

This chain links TRBV20-1 with TRBJ1-1; the D gene is possibly TRBD1 (5 bases). Germline assignment: CDR1 DFQATT and CDR2 SNEGSKA (reference sequence). The CDR3 is 13 amino acids. V gave up 3 bases and J gave up 3 bases, with 11 bases separating them. The CDR3 nucleotides are TGCAGTGCTAGCCCCGGGGGAGACACTGAAGCTTTCTTT. Its translation: CSASPGGDTEAFF.

This clonotype was detected only a few times. As DNA, the CDR3 is TGTGCCATCAGATGGGGACAGGGGGCAAACACTGAAGCTTTCTTT. This sequence encodes CAIRWGQGANTEAFF. V and J are TRBV10-3 and TRBJ1-1, with 12 bases aligning to TRBD1. The V and J ends lost 6 bases and 2 bases, in that order; junction bases with no gene match: 4. The germline V gene encodes CDR1 ENHRY and CDR2 SYGVKD. The CDR3 consists of 15 residues.

This clonotype showed up just a few times. The chain recombines TRBV21-1 with TRBJ2-7. TRBV21-1 is flagged as a pseudogene. The CDR3 length is 15 residues. CDR3: CASSKAALDSYEQYF. CDR3 sequence (DNA): TGTGCCAGCAGCAAGGCCGCACTCGACTCCTACGAGCAGTACTTC.

The table lists this clonotype with many counts. The chain has TRBV5-1 and TRBJ2-7; D is uncertain. V was pared by 0 bases and J by 3 bases, with 10 bases between. Germline lookup yields CDR1 SGHRS and CDR2 YFSETQ. This CDR3 is built from 14 residues. In DNA, the CDR3 is TGCGCCAGCAGCTTGGATCCAGCGCGCTACGAGCAGTACTTC. Amino acid sequence: CASSLDPARYEQYF.

This clonotype showed up just once. The chain combines TRBV2 with TRBJ2-3, with D possibly matching TRBD2 (5 bases). Per germline, CDR1 SNHLY and CDR2 FYNNEI. V lost 5 bases, J lost 2 bases, and 14 bases lay in between. The CDR3 consists of 15 residues. The CDR3 sequence: CASSLAPYPTDTQYF. In nucleotides, the CDR3 is TGTGCCAGCAGTCTAGCACCTTACCCCACAGATACGCAGTATTTT. The variable domain in full, with the rest retrieved from reference TRBV2 and TRBJ2-3, is EPEVTQTPSHQVTQMGQEVILRCVPISNHLYFYWYRQILGQKVEFLVSFYNNEISEKSEIFDDQFSVERPDGSNFTLKIRSTKLEDSAMYFCASSLAPYPTDTQYFGPGTRLTVL.

This CDR3 is CASSFIAGRPYNEQFF. For the CDR3, the DNA is TGTGCCAGCAGTTTCATAGCGGGAAGACCCTACAATGAGCAGTTCTTC. The rearrangement links TRBV27 to TRBJ2-1; TRBD2 agrees at 8 bases. CDR3 size: 16 residues. Germline loops: CDR1 MNHEY, CDR2 SMNVEV (reference sequence). Trimming cost V 3 bases and J 2 bases; bases outside gene matches: 6.